Following are 8 T cell receptor beta chains from one sample sequenced in a study of graft-versus-host responses after intestinal transplantation. These receptors' antigens are unknown. Measured with immunoSEQ multiplex PCR; TCRdb has only the in-frame clones, and not every one. In the table there are over 90,000 clones, 90% to 95% of which are singletons. Source: unstimulated CD4+ T cells sorted from spleen or lymph node cells, taken before transplant. Receptors were obtained from a human donor who was the organ donor for an intestinal transplant.

This chain links TRBV5-1 with TRBJ1-1; 9 nucleotides agree with TRBD1. Germline-derived CDR1 and CDR2 are SGHRS and YFSETQ. J was trimmed by 6 bases and V by 2 bases; bases with no gene match: 11. This CDR3 contains 16 residues. CDR3 amino acids: CASSFNAWTGVSEAFF. The CDR3 region has the DNA TGCGCCAGCAGCTTCAATGCCTGGACAGGGGTTTCTGAAGCTTTCTTT.

V usage is TRBV27 and J usage is TRBJ2-3, with D maybe TRBD2 (6 bases). From germline, CDR1 is MNHEY and CDR2 SMNVEV (reference sequence). Trimming took 2 bases from V and 7 from J, leaving 16 bases between them. There are 15 residues in the CDR3. The CDR3 spells CASSLGGVGDYTQYF. CDR3 bases: TGTGCCAGCAGTTTAGGAGGGGTGGGGGATTATACGCAGTATTTT.

The rearrangement joins TRBV2 to TRBJ1-3, with TRBD1 matching over 7 bases. The CDR3 spans 16 residues. With 5 bases clipped from V and 0 bases from J, the junction kept 7 bases outside the gene matches. Germline V CDR1 and CDR2: SNHLY, FYNNEI. The CDR3 loop reads CASSPGTVFSGNTIYF. CDR3 nucleotides: TGTGCCAGCAGTCCCGGGACAGTCTTCTCTGGAAACACCATATATTTT.

This rearrangement joins TRBV29-1 to TRBJ2-1; the D is unclear. The length of the CDR3 is 15 residues. The V end was cut by 4 bases, the J end by 1 base, with 14 bases between. The germline gives CDR1 SQVTM, CDR2 ANQGSEA. CDR3 amino acids: CSVVRSGYSYNEQFF. The CDR3 DNA reads as TGCAGCGTTGTACGCTCCGGGTATTCCTACAATGAGCAGTTCTTC.

The chain uses TRBV27 and TRBJ2-3; D is ambiguous. The germline gives CDR1 MNHEY, CDR2 SMNVEV (reference sequence). The length of the CDR3 is 15 residues. V was pared by 3 bases and J by 3 bases, with 13 bases between. This CDR3 reads CASSLYFRATDTQYF. DNA of the CDR3: TGTGCCAGCAGTTTGTACTTCCGTGCAACAGATACGCAGTATTTT.

The chain uses TRBV6-5 and TRBJ1-1; unclear D gene. The length of the CDR3 is 13 residues. The germline V and J ends were trimmed by 7 bases and 3 bases, with 12 bases remaining between them. In germline, CDR1 is MNHEY, CDR2 SVGAGI. The CDR3 spells CASTSRRYTEAFF. In DNA, the CDR3 is TGTGCCAGCACTTCCCGGAGGTACACTGAAGCTTTCTTT.

The genes are TRBV7-9 and TRBJ1-2; D might be TRBD1 (5 bases). Per the germline V gene, CDR1 is SEHNR and CDR2 is FQNEAQ (reference sequence). The CDR3 loop spans 14 amino acids. Trimming pared 5 bases from V and 2 bases from J, leaving 12 bases between. Here the CDR3 reads CASSRQNANYGYTF. DNA for the CDR3: TGTGCCAGCAGCAGACAGAATGCGAACTATGGCTACACCTTC.

The chain couples TRBV5-5 to TRBJ1-1, with 9 bases matching TRBD1. Germline lookup yields CDR1 SGHKS and CDR2 YYEKEE (reference sequence). The CDR3 length is 16 residues. The junction had 6 bases not matched to a gene; V was cut back by 3 bases and J by 0 bases. This CDR3 is CASSSTGGVMNTEAFF. CDR3 nucleotide sequence: TGTGCCAGCAGCTCAACAGGGGGCGTGATGAACACTGAAGCTTTCTTT.